The rows below give T cell receptor beta chains drawn from one sample of a study of Ad26.COV2.S vaccination and SARS-CoV-2 variants. Repertoires were generated with immunoSEQ multiplex PCR, while TCRdb's copy carries only in-frame clones and drops some. This table has 150,000 to 200,000 clones, around 90% appearing once. The sequencing used peripheral blood, collected after recovery from COVID-19. These receptors came from a human donor who had recovered from COVID-19. Both conserved end residues are part of each CDR3. Fields, in order: clone size, J gene, V gene, D gene, CDR3 protein, CDR3 DNA. The D gene is left open where the match is weak. Not every row has a clone size; where given, it reads once, few, many or a size class.

size: .
J: TRBJ2-2
V: TRBV5-1
D: .
CDR3: CASSFRGANTGELFF
DNA: TGCGCCAGCAGCTTCAGGGGCGCGAACACCGGGGAGCTGTTTTTT

size: .
J: TRBJ1-2
V: TRBV7-9
D: TRBD1
CDR3: CASELRDSYLYGYTF
DNA: TGTGCCAGCGAACTCCGGGACAGTTATCTCTATGGCTACACCTTC

size: .
J: TRBJ2-5
V: TRBV24-1
D: .
CDR3: CATSATSGEMGQETQYF
DNA: TGTGCCACCAGTGCCACATCGGGGGAGATGGGGCAAGAGACCCAGTACTTC

size: .
J: TRBJ2-1
V: TRBV30
D: .
CDR3: CAWTAGTSLGQFF
DNA: TGTGCCTGGACAGCCGGGACCTCCCTTGGGCAGTTCTTC

size: once
J: TRBJ2-5
V: TRBV7-9
D: TRBD2
CDR3: CASSLVVAGGGQETQYF
DNA: TGTGCCAGCAGCTTAGTCGTCGCGGGAGGGGGCCAAGAGACCCAGTACTTC

size: .
J: TRBJ2-7
V: TRBV2
D: TRBD1
CDR3: CASSLDRAVGNEQYF
DNA: TGTGCCAGCAGTCTTGACAGGGCGGTTGGTAACGAGCAGTACTTC

size: .
J: TRBJ1-1
V: TRBV18
D: .
CDR3: CASSPRTGHTEAFF
DNA: TGTGCCAGCTCACCACGAACAGGTCACACTGAAGCTTTCTTT

size: .
J: TRBJ2-2
V: TRBV5-1
D: .
CDR3: CASSLGQGNPGELFF
DNA: TGCGCCAGCAGCTTGGGTCAGGGGAATCCCGGGGAGCTGTTTTTT

size: .
J: TRBJ1-3
V: TRBV5-1
D: .
CDR3: CASSITPGASGNTIYF
DNA: TGCGCCAGCAGCATTACCCCAGGGGCCTCTGGAAACACCATATATTTT

size: .
J: TRBJ2-2
V: TRBV6-5
D: TRBD2
CDR3: CASSPAGEAGELFF
DNA: TGTGCCAGCAGTCCAGCGGGAGAGGCCGGGGAGCTGTTTTTT